The clone carrying this TCR beta chain was picked up a small number of times. Semi-nested PCR with Nested Universal Primer A followed constant-region reverse priming of full-length variable regions. TCRdb passed the 5' RACE reads through MiXCR, listing each CDR3 protein once. Of roughly 44,000 distinct CDR3 sequences in the sample, 29% were seen once. CDR3 size: 13 residues. V was clipped by 2 bases and J by 7 bases; unmatched bases: 1. Germline CDR1 reads SGDLS; CDR2 reads YYNGEE. This rearrangement joins TRBV9 to TRBJ2-1; 9 bases align to TRBD1. This receptor was identified in a female donor with breast cancer. Input material: memory CD4+ T cells sorted from a lymph node. The subset here: memory CD4+ T cells, CD4+CD45RO+CD25-. The CDR3 spells CASSVGQGNEQFF. CDR3 coding DNA: TGTGCCAGCAGCGTCGGACAGGGGAATGAGCAGTTCTTC. Full variable domain (missing parts from reference TRBV9 and TRBJ2-1): DSGVTQTPKHLITATGQRVTLRCSPRSGDLSVYWYQQSLDQGLQFLIQYYNGEERAKGNILERFSAQQFPDLHSELNLSSLELGDSALYFCASSVGQGNEQFFGPGTRLTVL.